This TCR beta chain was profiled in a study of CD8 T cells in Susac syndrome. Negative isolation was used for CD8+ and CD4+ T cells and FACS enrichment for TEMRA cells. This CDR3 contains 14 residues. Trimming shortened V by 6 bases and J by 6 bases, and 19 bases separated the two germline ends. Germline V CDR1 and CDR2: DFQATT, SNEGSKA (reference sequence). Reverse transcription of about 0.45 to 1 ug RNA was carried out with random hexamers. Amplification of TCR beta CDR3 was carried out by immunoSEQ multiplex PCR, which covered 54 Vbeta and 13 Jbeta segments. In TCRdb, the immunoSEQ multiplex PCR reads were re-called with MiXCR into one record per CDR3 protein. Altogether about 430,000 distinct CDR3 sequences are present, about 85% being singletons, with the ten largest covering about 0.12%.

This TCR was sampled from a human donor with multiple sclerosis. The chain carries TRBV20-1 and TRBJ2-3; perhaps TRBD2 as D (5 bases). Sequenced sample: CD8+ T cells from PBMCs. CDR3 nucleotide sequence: TGCAGTGCGAGGAGTTCGAATAGCGCGGATACGCAGTATTTT. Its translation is CSARSSNSADTQYF.